This T cell receptor (beta chain) was identified in a study of early stage breast cancer tumors (dated by TCRdb to about 2017). About the study as a whole: Of the approximately 16 invasive breast tumors, approximately 11 were found to be estrogen receptor-positive, progesterone receptor-positive and HER2-negative. Of the roughly twelve ER+/PR+/HER2- tumors, eight were classified as invasive ductal carcinomas and four as invasive lobular carcinomas. On average, each sample had roughly 9.5-fold read coverage. The samples as a whole yielded roughly 2,700,000 detected templates, corresponding to 850,000 to 1,400,000 unique clonotypes.

Clipping removes 4 bases from V and 4 bases from J, with 7 as the unmatched junction base count. Sequences SGHNT (CDR1) and YYREEE (CDR2) are obtained from the germline V gene (reference sequence). Including cysteine and phenylalanine, the CDR3 has 14 amino acids. Only the CDR3 region is kept as DNA, spanning 42 bases read in frame from base 1. The study profiled bulk TCR beta-chain repertoires in matched peripheral blood, tumor and adjacent normal breast tissue taken from fewer than 20 patients with early-stage breast cancer. Before surgery, about 5-10 mL of whole blood was collected in EDTA tubes and processed within 2 hours. Peripheral blood mononuclear cells were isolated by Ficoll-Paque centrifugation in SepMate-50 tubes. PBMCs were cryopreserved in aliquots of roughly 2 to 4.5 million cells in roughly 90% FBS with 10% DMSO and kept in liquid nitrogen. Genomic DNA was extracted with the Qiagen AllPrep DNA/RNA Mini kit.

This clone has only one observation. It lacks a known antigen. No quality values exist for individual bases; no much larger clone is one base distant. Findings and caveats that apply to the study as a whole: Bulk genomic DNA sequencing of unsorted cells missed chain pairing and functional markers such as CD4, CD8 and FOXP3. Enriched TCRB sequences shared across patients were mostly commonly generated sequences, unlikely to play an important role in the tumor microenvironment. Repertoires from blood and normal breast were more alike than repertoires from blood and tumor, and in about 90% of the 16 patients, comparing each tissue with blood separated tumor from normal. Tumors showed about 2.5-fold higher T cell density and higher clonality than adjacent normal breast tissue. Analysis by tumor subtype was prevented by the small cohort size.

Two independent genomic DNA replicates were amplified for each sample, with roughly 0.5 ug used for blood and around 1.5 ug for tumor or normal breast. TCRB sequencing of genomic DNA was carried out with the ImmunoSeq Intro kit according to the manufacturer's instructions. Multiplex PCR ran roughly 30 cycles with proprietary primers and spike-in control sequences for absolute quantification. An 87-bp fragment spanning the CDR3 and flanking V and J genes was sequenced with single-end 150-bp reads. Each lane of an Illumina MiSeq running version 3.0 chemistry carried seven multiplexed samples, with two replicates apiece. The authors processed their data as follows. Raw data were processed with the vendor's proprietary pipeline, and both replicates were merged into a single result per sample. Clonotypes were defined as productive rearrangements sharing the V-gene family, CDR3 amino acid sequence and J-gene segment. Clonality was calculated as 1 minus the normalized Shannon entropy (Pielou evenness) of TCRB abundances. T cell density was estimated as total templates divided by the number of input cells, with the number of input cells inferred from the DNA input amount. Recon with default parameters was used to estimate total repertoire diversity and clonality. A clonotype was considered tumor-enriched if its abundance in tumor exceeded 0.1% and was at least 32-fold higher than its abundance in normal breast. The source is immuneACCESS, and TCRdb retained only in-frame sequences with V and J called. Part of the clones is not carried over; for the studies checked, unresolved V genes explain less than half of this, and the remainder is unexplained. V, J and clone size were drawn from that table, and D and trimming were deduced from the DNA. The sample table contains 25,000 to 30,000 clones; only one count was recorded for roughly 86% of them. The top ten hold about a tenth of the sample.

The chain joins TRBV5-4 to TRBJ1-2; TRBD1 fits 7 bases in the junction. The source material was blood. The receptor was derived from a person between 45 and 65 years old with breast cancer. The CDR3 region reads CASSPGQGGYGYTF. The DNA sequence follows: TGTGCCAGCAGCCCGGGGCAGGGGGGCTATGGCTACACCTTC.